There are many counts of the clone carrying this T cell receptor beta chain. Its antigen is not identified. The sample belongs to a study of Graves' ophthalmopathy and Graves' hyperthyroidism. Per germline, CDR1 MNHNS and CDR2 SASEGT. The CDR3 covers 14 residues. V lost 3 bases to trimming and J lost 7 bases, with 15 bases between them. Patients in the hyperthyroidism group, adults aged 18 to 65, were newly diagnosed, under 2 months' duration. Additional autoimmune diseases, uncontrolled infections, pregnancy or lactation disqualified patients. Study outcomes and limitations: In separating ophthalmopathy from stable hyperthyroidism, a 13-signature model achieved nearly 90% sensitivity and approximately 80% specificity. Detected in blood as well were most expanded thyroid clonotypes with frequency above 0.001.

The study amplified TCR beta CDR3 regions using RNA transcripts. After a first-round RT-PCR with HTBI primers, a second-round multiplex PCR was run. TCRdb independently ran MiXCR on the multiplex PCR reads; one entry per CDR3 protein. The sample consists of about 390,000 distinct CDR3 sequences, 15% of them appearing once. The rearrangement uses TRBV6-1 and TRBJ1-2, with D hard to call. The sequence was collected from a woman in her late teens or twenties with stable Graves' hyperthyroidism. The sample was peripheral blood. The CDR3 region is CASSDELGVGGYTF. CDR3 DNA sequence: TGTGCCAGCAGTGATGAATTGGGAGTGGGTGGCTACACCTTC.